These 30 T cell receptor beta chains were sequenced from one sample in a study of blood T cell repertoires in COVID-19. Sequenced by immunoSEQ multiplex PCR; TCRdb stores in-frame clones only, minus some. Of fewer than 700,000 clones in the sample, roughly 89% were seen once. The specimen sequenced was peripheral blood. The receptors come from a woman between 50 and 59 years old with COVID-19, enrolled during active disease.

The chain uses TRBV5-1 and TRBJ1-1; no definite D call. The CDR3 runs 14 residues. Germline CDR1 and CDR2: SGHRS and YFSETQ. V was shortened by 5 bases and J by 1 base, with 12 bases between the two germline ends. The CDR3 is CASSPLPTNTEAFF. CDR3 bases: TGCGCCAGCAGTCCCCTACCCACGAACACTGAAGCTTTCTTT.

V gene TRBV4-1 combines with J gene TRBJ1-2; D possibly corresponds to TRBD1 (5 bases). Trimming left V 3 bases short and J 3 bases short, with 14 bases between. The CDR3 runs 15 residues. In germline, CDR1 is MGHRA, CDR2 YSYEKL. The chain's CDR3 is CASSHPTQGDYGYTF. The CDR3 region has the DNA TGCGCCAGCAGCCATCCTACCCAGGGTGACTATGGCTACACCTTC.

The chain has TRBV30 and TRBJ1-3; 8 bases are a match to TRBD1. The CDR3 consists of 14 residues. After removal of 1 base from V and 4 bases from J, the junction contained 3 bases not matched to a gene. From germline, CDR1 is GTSNPN and CDR2 SVGIG (reference sequence). The CDR3 region is CAWSATGEGNTIYF. The CDR3 DNA reads as TGTGCCTGGAGTGCGACAGGGGAGGGAAACACCATATATTTT.

The chain carries TRBV25-1 and TRBJ1-3; 8 nucleotides line up with TRBD1. The length of the CDR3 is 14 residues. Germline lookup yields CDR1 MGHDK and CDR2 SYGVNS. V dropped 11 bases and J dropped 2; count of bases not matched to a gene: 8. This chain's CDR3 is CAGGQGRAGNTIYF. CDR3 nucleotides: TGTGCCGGCGGACAGGGTAGAGCTGGAAACACCATATATTTT.

This clone was observed a handful of times. The chain uses TRBV19 and TRBJ1-6; 8 bases are a match to TRBD1. The J segment lost 10 bases and the V segment lost 5 bases, leaving 10 bases of the junction unmatched. Germline V CDR1 and CDR2: LNHDA, SQIVND (reference sequence). The CDR3 extends over 15 amino acids. The CDR3 is CASSSDWTGRSPLHF. The CDR3 region has the DNA TGTGCCAGTAGTTCAGATTGGACAGGGCGATCACCCCTCCACTTT.

The chain combines TRBV4-1 with TRBJ1-4; the match to TRBD1 covers 11 bases. The V gene's germline CDR1 is MGHRA and CDR2 YSYEKL. This CDR3 spans 16 amino acids. Trimming removed 0 bases from V and 7 bases from J; junction bases left unmatched: 4. Written as DNA, the CDR3 is TGCGCCAGCAGCCAAGACTACGGACAGGGGGCTGAAAAACTGTTTTTT. Residues: CASSQDYGQGAEKLFF.

The chain carries TRBV19 and TRBJ1-2, with D possibly being TRBD1 (6 bases). CDR1 and CDR2 from the germline V gene are LNHDA and SQIVND (reference sequence). The V gene lost 9 bases and the J gene lost 8 bases, with 19 bases spanning the gap. This CDR3 region has 13 residues. The CDR3, as DNA: TGTGCCAGCACCATTGGGGGGGGCGGCGGCTACACCTTC. Translating it yields CASTIGGGGGYTF.

This clone came up once. V gene TRBV20-1 combines with J gene TRBJ1-2; D gene ambiguous. Germline CDR1 is DFQATT and CDR2 is SNEGSKA (reference sequence). The ends were cut back, 3 bases at V and 0 bases at J, with 8 bases in the middle. The length of the CDR3 is 13 residues. The CDR3 loop is CSASVGANYGYTF. DNA for the CDR3: TGCAGTGCTAGTGTCGGAGCTAACTATGGCTACACCTTC.

This clone was recorded once. The genes are TRBV9 and TRBJ2-1; 11 nucleotides line up with TRBD1. The CDR3 consists of 16 residues. V shed 0 bases, J shed 7 bases, and the junction held 6 bases outside the gene matches. Germline-derived CDR1 and CDR2 are SGDLS and YYNGEE. CDR3 loop: CASSVAGTGGENEQFF. The CDR3 DNA follows: TGTGCCAGCAGCGTAGCAGGGACAGGGGGGGAAAATGAGCAGTTCTTC.

DNA of the CDR3: TGTGCCAGCAGCCACGGGGTTACGCAGTATTTT. Protein: CASSHGVTQYF. The chain links TRBV3-1 (or the pseudogene TRBV3-2) to TRBJ2-3; D might be TRBD2 (5 bases). Germline loops: CDR1 LGHDT, CDR2 YNNKEL (reference sequence). The CDR3 consists of 11 residues. V lost 3 bases and J lost 8, with 6 bases in between.

The CDR3 bases are TGTGCCAGTATGGCTCTGGGCGGGATGTACGAGCAGTACTTC. Translating it yields CASMALGGMYEQYF. The rearrangement joins TRBV19 to TRBJ2-7, with a possible D match to TRBD2 (6 bases). CDR1 LNHDA and CDR2 SQIVND come from the germline V gene (reference sequence). Trimming took 7 bases from V and 4 from J, leaving 17 bases between them. CDR3 length: 14 amino acids.

V is TRBV5-8 and J is TRBJ2-2, with 10 nucleotides matching TRBD1. Per the germline V gene, CDR1 is SGHTS and CDR2 is YDEGEE. The V segment lost 4 bases and the J segment 3 bases; nucleotides outside the gene matches: 3. This CDR3 comprises 15 residues. CDR3 region: CASSTGTGDTGELFF. The CDR3 DNA is TGTGCCAGCAGCACCGGGACAGGGGACACCGGGGAGCTGTTTTTT. The entire variable domain, with the rest obtained from reference TRBV5-8 and TRBJ2-2, is as follows: EAGVTQSPTHLIKTRGQQATLRCSPISGHTSVYWYQQALGLGLQFLLWYDEGEERNRGNFPPRFSGRQFPNYSSELNVNALELEDSALYLCASSTGTGDTGELFFGEGSRLTVL.

The chain carries TRBV27 and TRBJ2-3; TRBD2 matches 10 bases. The CDR3 is 15 amino acids. Germline values: CDR1 MNHEY, CDR2 SMNVEV (reference sequence). With 5 bases clipped from V and 4 bases from J, the junction kept 6 bases outside the gene matches. CDR3 DNA: TGTGCCAGCAGTATTGAGAGCGGGGGGGCAGATACGCAGTATTTT. Translation: CASSIESGGADTQYF.

In this sample, this clone turned up once. This chain joins TRBV25-1 and TRBJ2-7, with D unresolved. With 1 base removed from V and 1 base from J, the gap between germline ends came to 2 bases. The CDR3 totals 12 residues. Germline assignment: CDR1 MGHDK and CDR2 SYGVNS. In DNA, the CDR3 is TGTGCCAGCAGTGAATCGTCCTACGAGCAGTACTTC. This codes for CASSESSYEQYF.

The chain combines TRBV2 with TRBJ1-5, with D possibly matching TRBD1 (5 bases). The CDR3 runs 14 residues. The germline V and J ends were trimmed by 7 bases and 0 bases, with 10 bases remaining between them. Germline V lookup: CDR1 SNHLY, CDR2 FYNNEI. Here the CDR3 DNA reads TGTGCCAGCAACAGGATTTATAGCAATCAGCCCCAGCATTTT. It encodes CASNRIYSNQPQHF.

The genes are TRBV19 and TRBJ1-4, with a possible D match to TRBD1 (6 bases). CDR1 LNHDA and CDR2 SQIVND come from the germline V gene (reference sequence). This CDR3 is 15 amino acids long. The V and J ends lost 0 bases and 6 bases respectively, with 11 bases between them. CDR3 region: CASSIDPGGYEKLFF. The CDR3 DNA is TGTGCCAGTAGTATAGATCCGGGGGGCTATGAAAAACTGTTTTTT.

The chain combines TRBV11-2 with TRBJ2-5, with D possibly being TRBD2 (6 bases). Germline assignment: CDR1 SGHAT and CDR2 FQNNGV. V shed 11 bases and J shed 5 bases, with 18 bases lying between them. This CDR3 contains 13 residues. The CDR3 DNA follows: TGTGCCGGGAGCCGGGGGACGGGGGAGACCCAGTACTTC. It codes for CAGSRGTGETQYF.

The chain uses TRBV30 and TRBJ2-7, with 10 nucleotides matching TRBD1. The CDR3 extends over 13 amino acids. The germline gives CDR1 GTSNPN, CDR2 SVGIG (reference sequence). J lost 2 bases, V lost 3 bases, and 1 base had no gene match. This CDR3 reads CAWSGTGAYEQYF. CDR3 DNA sequence: TGTGCCTGGAGCGGGACAGGGGCCTACGAGCAGTACTTC. The complete variable domain, with remaining parts taken from reference TRBV30 and TRBJ2-7, reads SQTIHQWPATLVQPVGSPLSLECTVEGTSNPNLYWYRQAAGRGLQLLFYSVGIGQISSEVPQNLSASRPQDRQFILSSKKLLLSDSGFYLCAWSGTGAYEQYFGPGTRLTVT.

This clone was recorded only once. This rearrangement joins TRBV19 to TRBJ1-1; 8 bases are shared with TRBD1. CDR1 and CDR2 from the germline V gene are LNHDA and SQIVND (reference sequence). The CDR3 spans 14 residues. J lost 4 bases, V lost 3 bases, and 4 bases had no gene match. CDR3 bases: TGTGCCAGTAGTATGCAGGGGGCGAGCACTGAAGCTTTCTTT. It translates to CASSMQGASTEAFF.

This chain connects TRBV7-8 to TRBJ1-6, with D maybe TRBD1 (6 bases). Germline CDR1 SGHVS, CDR2 FQNEAQ. Trimming removed 3 bases from V and 0 bases from J, with 15 bases in between. This CDR3 spans 18 amino acids. This CDR3 reads CASSLGHPRSSYNSPLHF. DNA of the CDR3: TGTGCCAGCAGCTTGGGACATCCTAGGAGCTCCTATAATTCACCCCTCCACTTT.

The chain is built from TRBV30 and TRBJ1-2; the match to TRBD1 covers 9 bases. Per the germline V gene, CDR1 is GTSNPN and CDR2 is SVGIG (reference sequence). The CDR3 length is 13 residues. The junction had 9 bases not matched to a gene; V was cut back by 6 bases and J by 7 bases. The CDR3 spells CACTPATGGGYTF. The CDR3 coding sequence is TGTGCCTGCACCCCCGCGACAGGGGGTGGCTACACCTTC.

This clone was detected once. V usage is TRBV7-9 and J usage is TRBJ1-2; 9 nucleotides align to TRBD1. The CDR3 covers 13 residues. Germline CDR1 SEHNR, CDR2 FQNEAQ (reference sequence). The trim removed 10 bases at V and 5 bases at J, leaving 8 bases unmatched. CDR3 sequence: CAIEQGAFYGYTF. In DNA, the CDR3 is TGTGCCATCGAACAGGGGGCTTTTTATGGCTACACCTTC.

The J gene is TRBJ1-1, the V gene TRBV29-1, with D maybe TRBD1 (6 bases). Trimming left V 5 bases short and J 5 bases short, with 15 bases between. Germline CDR1 is SQVTM and CDR2 is ANQGSEA. The CDR3 spans 13 residues. CDR3 nucleotide sequence: TGCAGCGTTAAACAGGGTGTGGATACTGAAGCTTTCTTT. Its translation: CSVKQGVDTEAFF. The full variable domain, rest sourced from reference TRBV29-1 and TRBJ1-1, is SAVISQKPSRDICQRGTSLTIQCQVDSQVTMMFWYRQQPGQSLTLIATANQGSEATYESGFVIDKFPISRPNLTFSTLTVSNMSPEDSSIYLCSVKQGVDTEAFFGQGTRLTVV.

The chain links TRBV29-1 to TRBJ1-1; D unclear. This CDR3 has 14 residues. Trimming removed 5 bases from V and 3 bases from J, with 16 bases in between. Per the germline V gene, CDR1 is SQVTM and CDR2 is ANQGSEA. The CDR3, as DNA: TGCAGCGTTTTGGGTGAGCCCGCGGACACTGAAGCTTTCTTT. Its translation is CSVLGEPADTEAFF.

V gene TRBV12-3 or TRBV12-4 combines with J gene TRBJ1-4, with unresolved D. The CDR3 length is 13 residues. V was clipped by 5 bases and J by 8 bases, with 12 bases between them. The CDR3 loop is CASSPYEEEKLFF. The CDR3 nucleotides are TGTGCCAGCAGTCCGTACGAGGAGGAAAAACTGTTTTTT.

The chain has TRBV29-1 and TRBJ2-7, with D tentatively TRBD1 (6 bases). The CDR3 has 12 residues. Germline V gives CDR1 SQVTM, CDR2 ANQGSEA. V lost 7 bases, J lost 6 bases, and 16 bases lay in between. The CDR3 region is CSDLGQGREQYF. In DNA form, the CDR3 reads TGCAGCGACCTAGGCCAGGGGCGCGAGCAGTACTTC.

About this clone itself: Other DNA variants within this sample encode the same CDR3. The chain couples TRBV2 to TRBJ1-5; D is uncertain. V dropped 4 bases and J dropped 0 bases, with 7 bases sitting between them. This CDR3 has 14 amino acids. Germline-derived CDR1 and CDR2 are SNHLY and FYNNEI. CDR3 DNA sequence: TGTGCCAGCAGTGGGGAGTATAGCAATCAGCCCCAGCATTTT. Amino acid sequence: CASSGEYSNQPQHF.

The gene calls are TRBV4-1 and TRBJ1-2, with a tentative D call TRBD1 (5 bases). V lost 1 base to trimming and J lost 10 bases, with 13 bases between them. Germline V gene data show CDR1 as MGHRA and CDR2 as YSYEKL. This CDR3 region has 13 residues. CDR3 DNA: TGCGCCAGCAGCCAAGTGGGGCGTTTCGACTACACCTTC. Protein sequence: CASSQVGRFDYTF.

The chain links TRBV30 to TRBJ1-2, with D unclear. The CDR3 covers 14 residues. CDR1 is GTSNPN and CDR2 is SVGIG in the germline V gene (reference sequence). Trimming left V 4 bases short and J 7 bases short, with 19 bases between. The CDR3 here is CAWNLQSSSGGYTF. In DNA form, the CDR3 reads TGTGCCTGGAACTTGCAATCTTCATCGGGTGGCTACACCTTC.

The V gene is TRBV5-1, the J gene TRBJ1-1; D ambiguous. The CDR3 is 15 amino acids. Per germline, CDR1 SGHRS and CDR2 YFSETQ. With 0 bases removed from V and 2 bases from J, the gap between germline ends came to 11 bases. The CDR3 DNA reads as TGCGCCAGCAGCTTGGTGGCAGACTTTAACACTGAAGCTTTCTTT. Translated: CASSLVADFNTEAFF.